The next 15 T cell receptor beta chains were all read from a single sample in a study of PD-1 blockade in classical Hodgkin lymphoma. The repertoire was sequenced with immunoSEQ multiplex PCR; TCRdb's copy has only in-frame clones and lacks some. This table has approximately 99,000 clones, about four fifths appearing once. Every patient relapsed after autologous stem cell transplantation, and brentuximab vedotin exposure varied. Source: peripheral blood mononuclear cells (PBMCs), taken before the second cycle of nivolumab. The receptors were sampled from a human donor with classical Hodgkin lymphoma.

The chain employs TRBV10-3 and TRBJ2-7, with 12 bases matching TRBD1. Trimming cost V 5 bases and J 6 bases; bases outside gene matches: 5. CDR1 is ENHRY, CDR2 SYGVKD, per germline. This CDR3 is 14 amino acids long. The CDR3 here is CAISTGTGGFEQYF. For the CDR3, the DNA is TGTGCCATCAGTACCGGGACAGGGGGCTTCGAGCAGTACTTC.

The chain links TRBV28 to TRBJ1-2; no reliable D call. This CDR3 has 13 residues. V dropped 8 bases and J dropped 4 bases, with 14 bases sitting between them. Germline loops: CDR1 MDHEN, CDR2 SYDVKM. The CDR3 DNA is TGTGCCAGCGGTGGGGAGTTGTTCTATGGCTACACCTTC. Translation: CASGGELFYGYTF.

The chain employs TRBV9 and TRBJ2-1; 8 bases are a match to TRBD2. V lost 3 bases to trimming and J lost 4 bases; unmatched junction nucleotides: 6. This CDR3 is 15 amino acids long. CDR1 SGDLS and CDR2 YYNGEE come from the germline V gene. CDR3 sequence: CASSGGVAGYNEQFF. In DNA, the CDR3 is TGTGCCAGCAGCGGCGGCGTAGCGGGATACAATGAGCAGTTCTTC.

The CDR3 DNA is TGTGCCAGCAGTGAGAAGCTAGCGGGAGGTTCCAATACGCAGTATTTT. Encoded protein: CASSEKLAGGSNTQYF. The genes are TRBV2 and TRBJ2-3, with 11 bases that match TRBD2. CDR3 size: 16 residues. Germline values: CDR1 SNHLY, CDR2 FYNNEI. V dropped 3 bases and J dropped 7; count of bases not matched to a gene: 9.

Remarks on this clone: Other DNA sequences in the sample encode the same CDR3. The chain is built from TRBV5-1 and TRBJ2-2; 8 nucleotides align to TRBD1. Germline V gene data show CDR1 as SGHRS and CDR2 as YFSETQ. The CDR3 has 15 amino acids. The ends lost 2 bases at V and 0 bases at J; junction bases unmatched: 0. CDR3 DNA: TGCGCCAGCAGCTTACAGGGGGCGAACACCGGGGAGCTGTTTTTT. Its protein is CASSLQGANTGELFF.

The rearrangement links TRBV27 to TRBJ2-5; no reliable D call. Germline V CDR1 and CDR2: MNHEY, SMNVEV (reference sequence). V lost 4 bases, J lost 2 bases, and 17 bases lay in between. The CDR3 has 16 residues. DNA for the CDR3: TGTGCCAGCAGTTCCTTCCGACTTGGGCTGCAAGAGACCCAGTACTTC. It is translated as CASSSFRLGLQETQYF.

The chain uses TRBV27 and TRBJ1-3; D is undetermined. With 0 bases removed from V and 7 bases from J, the gap between germline ends came to 16 bases. The CDR3 covers 16 residues. The germline V gene encodes CDR1 MNHEY and CDR2 SMNVEV (reference sequence). This CDR3 reads CASSLSIGPGSNTIYF. DNA of the CDR3: TGTGCCAGCAGTTTATCGATCGGCCCCGGGAGCAACACCATATATTTT.

This chain links TRBV19 with TRBJ2-2, with 8 positions matching TRBD2. Looked up from germline, CDR1 is LNHDA and CDR2 is SQIVND (reference sequence). The CDR3 runs 14 residues. V gave up 5 bases and J gave up 5 bases; unmatched junction bases: 4. CDR3: CASSAGGGTGELFF. Here the CDR3 DNA reads TGTGCCAGTAGTGCGGGAGGAGGTACCGGGGAGCTGTTTTTT.

The chain employs TRBV9 and TRBJ1-1; 9 bases align to TRBD1. The junction had 9 bases not matched to a gene; V was cut back by 4 bases and J by 5 bases. CDR1 is SGDLS and CDR2 is YYNGEE in the germline V gene. CDR3 length equals 15 residues. The CDR3 loop reads CASSNSQGAGTEAFF. CDR3 coding DNA: TGTGCCAGCAGCAACTCACAGGGGGCGGGGACTGAAGCTTTCTTT. Drawing the rest from reference TRBV9 and TRBJ1-1, the complete variable domain is DSGVTQTPKHLITATGQRVTLRCSPRSGDLSVYWYQQSLDQGLQFLIQYYNGEERAKGNILERFSAQQFPDLHSELNLSSLELGDSALYFCASSNSQGAGTEAFFGQGTRLTVV.

A few counts support this clone. The V call is TRBV7-8, the J call TRBJ2-2, with D tentatively TRBD1 or TRBD2 (5 bases each). Germline CDR1 and CDR2: SGHVS and FQNEAQ. The CDR3 contains 14 residues. V lost 6 bases, J lost 6 bases, and 14 bases lay in between. The CDR3 reads CASRSGTVAGELFF. The CDR3 DNA follows: TGTGCCAGCAGATCCGGGACCGTCGCCGGGGAGCTGTTTTTT.

The chain is built from TRBV5-1 and TRBJ1-3; 8 nucleotides align to TRBD1. This CDR3 comprises 15 residues. Germline CDR1 reads SGHRS; CDR2 reads YFSETQ. The J segment lost 9 bases and the V segment lost 0 bases, leaving 8 bases of the junction unmatched. CDR3 nucleotides: TGCGCCAGCAGCTTGGGCGGGACAGGCCGTTCCACCATATATTTT. Translation: CASSLGGTGRSTIYF. Drawing the rest from reference TRBV5-1 and TRBJ1-3, the complete variable domain is KAGVTQTPRYLIKTRGQQVTLSCSPISGHRSVSWYQQTPGQGLQFLFEYFSETQRNKGNFPGRFSGRQFSNSRSEMNVSTLELGDSALYLCASSLGGTGRSTIYFGEGSWLTVV.

This sequence joins TRBV10-3 and TRBJ1-5; possible D gene TRBD1, 6 bases. The CDR3 covers 14 residues. Trimming cost V 4 bases and J 1 base, with 8 bases left between them. CDR1 and CDR2 (germline): ENHRY, SYGVKD. The CDR3 protein is CAISVGASNQPQHF. For the CDR3, the DNA is TGTGCCATCAGTGTGGGGGCAAGCAATCAGCCCCAGCATTTT.

The CDR3 spells CASSTTGAITGELFF. CDR3 nucleotide sequence: TGTGCCAGCAGCACCACCGGGGCCATAACCGGGGAGCTGTTTTTT. The V and J genes are TRBV7-8 and TRBJ2-2, with D possibly called TRBD1 or TRBD2 (5 bases each). The CDR3 is made up of 15 amino acids. Germline V gene data show CDR1 as SGHVS and CDR2 as FQNEAQ. V was trimmed by 5 bases and J by 5 bases, leaving 15 bases between them.

The CDR3: CASSGLAGPSGELFF. DNA for the CDR3: TGTGCCAGTAGTGGACTAGCTGGTCCCAGCGGGGAGCTGTTTTTT. V gene TRBV19 combines with J gene TRBJ2-2, with 8 bases matching TRBD2. With V trimmed by 5 bases and J by 7 bases, 9 bases remained unmatched. Germline V gene data show CDR1 as LNHDA and CDR2 as SQIVND (reference sequence). The CDR3 contains 15 residues.

The chain carries TRBV28 and TRBJ1-1; 8 bases line up with TRBD1. From germline, CDR1 is MDHEN and CDR2 SYDVKM. Trimming cost V 3 bases and J 5 bases; bases outside gene matches: 2. This CDR3 comprises 13 residues. CDR3 in amino acids: CASSFRGRTEAFF. The CDR3 DNA is TGTGCCAGCAGTTTCAGGGGGCGGACTGAAGCTTTCTTT.